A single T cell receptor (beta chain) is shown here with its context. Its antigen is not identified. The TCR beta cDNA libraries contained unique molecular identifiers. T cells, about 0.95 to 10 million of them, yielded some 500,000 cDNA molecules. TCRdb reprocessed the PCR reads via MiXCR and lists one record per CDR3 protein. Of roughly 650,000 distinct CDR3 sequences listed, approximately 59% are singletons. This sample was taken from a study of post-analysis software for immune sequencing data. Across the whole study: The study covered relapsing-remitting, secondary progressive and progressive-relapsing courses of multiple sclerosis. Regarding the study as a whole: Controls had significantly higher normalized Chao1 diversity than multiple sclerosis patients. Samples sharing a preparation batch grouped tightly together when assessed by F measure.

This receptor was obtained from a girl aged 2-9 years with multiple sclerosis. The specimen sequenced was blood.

CDR3: CSVEDGVAGVETQYF. DNA of the CDR3: TGCAGCGTTGAAGATGGAGTAGCGGGAGTTGAGACCCAGTACTTC. The gene calls are TRBV29-1 and TRBJ2-5; 9 positions agree with TRBD2. Germline loops: CDR1 SQVTM, CDR2 ANQGSEA. Germline trimming cut 0 bases from V and 5 bases from J; bases unmatched to any gene: 7. The CDR3 extends over 15 amino acids.